This TCR beta chain was retrieved from a study of CD8 T cells in ankylosing spondylitis. Using its own MiXCR run on the 5' RACE reads, TCRdb lists one record per CDR3 protein. The sample consists of fewer than 650,000 distinct CDR3 sequences, about 12% of them appearing once. The CDR3 has 13 residues. Looked up from germline, CDR1 is MNHNS and CDR2 is SASEGT. V was shortened by 9 bases and J by 0 bases, with 9 bases between the two germline ends. Remarks on this clonotype: The antigen is undetermined.

Study-wide points: A TCR beta motif of 7 to 9 highly homologous variants seemed to mark ankylosing spondylitis blood.

The sample was blood, either unsorted or a sorted T cell fraction (not recorded which). The TCR was taken from a male donor with ankylosing spondylitis. V is TRBV6-1 and J is TRBJ2-1; no clear D gene. CDR3 residues: CASWLDSYNEQFF. CDR3 sequence (DNA): TGTGCCAGTTGGTTGGACTCCTACAATGAGCAGTTCTTC.